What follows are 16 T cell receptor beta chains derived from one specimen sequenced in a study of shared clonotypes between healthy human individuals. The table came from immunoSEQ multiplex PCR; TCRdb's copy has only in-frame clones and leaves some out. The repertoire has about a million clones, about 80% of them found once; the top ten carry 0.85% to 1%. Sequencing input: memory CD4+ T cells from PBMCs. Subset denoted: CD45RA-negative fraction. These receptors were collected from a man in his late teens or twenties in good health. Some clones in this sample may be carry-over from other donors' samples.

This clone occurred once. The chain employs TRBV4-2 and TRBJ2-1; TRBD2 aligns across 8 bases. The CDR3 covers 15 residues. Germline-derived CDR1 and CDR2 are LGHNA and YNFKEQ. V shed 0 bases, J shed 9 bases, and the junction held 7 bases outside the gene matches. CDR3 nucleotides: TGTGCCAGCAGCCAAGATGGAGCGGGAGACCCTGAGCAGTTCTTC. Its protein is CASSQDGAGDPEQFF.

The CDR3 is CASSRGGWANEKLFF. In DNA form, the CDR3 reads TGTGCCAGCAGCAGAGGGGGGTGGGCTAATGAAAAACTGTTTTTT. V usage is TRBV6-4 and J usage is TRBJ1-4; the D gene is possibly TRBD1 (6 bases). The CDR3 contains 15 residues. The germline V gene has CDR1 MRHNA and CDR2 SNTAGT. Trimming cost V 6 bases and J 3 bases, with 14 bases left between them.

CDR3 sequence (DNA): TGTGCCAGCAGCTTATCTGGTTACTCTGGAAACACCATATATTTT. Protein product: CASSLSGYSGNTIYF. The chain recombines TRBV7-9 with TRBJ1-3; the D is unclear. V was clipped by 2 bases and J by 0 bases, with 8 bases between them. The germline V gene encodes CDR1 SEHNR and CDR2 FQNEAQ (reference sequence). This CDR3 has 15 amino acids.

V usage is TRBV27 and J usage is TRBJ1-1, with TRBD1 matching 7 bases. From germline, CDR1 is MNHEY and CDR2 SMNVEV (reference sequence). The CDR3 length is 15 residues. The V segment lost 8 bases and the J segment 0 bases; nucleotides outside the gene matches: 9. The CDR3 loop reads CASLRQGRMNTEAFF. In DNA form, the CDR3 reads TGTGCCAGCTTAAGACAGGGACGCATGAACACTGAAGCTTTCTTT.

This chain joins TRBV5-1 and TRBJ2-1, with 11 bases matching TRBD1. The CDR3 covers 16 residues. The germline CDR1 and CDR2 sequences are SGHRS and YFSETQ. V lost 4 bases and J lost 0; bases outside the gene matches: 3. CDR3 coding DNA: TGCGCCAGCAGCGGCGGGACAGGGGGCTCCTACAATGAGCAGTTCTTC. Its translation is CASSGGTGGSYNEQFF. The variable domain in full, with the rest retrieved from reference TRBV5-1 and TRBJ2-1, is KAGVTQTPRYLIKTRGQQVTLSCSPISGHRSVSWYQQTPGQGLQFLFEYFSETQRNKGNFPGRFSGRQFSNSRSEMNVSTLELGDSALYLCASSGGTGGSYNEQFFGPGTRLTVL.

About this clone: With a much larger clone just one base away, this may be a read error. CDR3 nucleotides: TGTGCCAGCAGCTGGGGACAGAACTACGAGCAGTACTTC. It specifies CASSWGQNYEQYF. The chain carries TRBV11-3 and TRBJ2-7, with 7 positions matching TRBD1. Germline V CDR1 and CDR2: SGHNT, YENEEA. This CDR3 is built from 13 residues. J was trimmed by 3 bases and V by 4 bases; bases with no gene match: 3.

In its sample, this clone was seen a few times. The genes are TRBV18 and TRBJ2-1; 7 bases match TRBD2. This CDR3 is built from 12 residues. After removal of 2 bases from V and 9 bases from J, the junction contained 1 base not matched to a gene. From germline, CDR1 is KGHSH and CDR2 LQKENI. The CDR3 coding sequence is TGTGCCAGCTCACCAGGGGAGGGTGAGCAGTTCTTC. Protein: CASSPGEGEQFF.

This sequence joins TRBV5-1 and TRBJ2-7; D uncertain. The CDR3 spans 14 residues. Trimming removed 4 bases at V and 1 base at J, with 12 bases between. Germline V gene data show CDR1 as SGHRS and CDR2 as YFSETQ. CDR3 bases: TGCGCCAGCAGCCCCCTAGGTGGTTCCTACGAGCAGTACTTC. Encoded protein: CASSPLGGSYEQYF.

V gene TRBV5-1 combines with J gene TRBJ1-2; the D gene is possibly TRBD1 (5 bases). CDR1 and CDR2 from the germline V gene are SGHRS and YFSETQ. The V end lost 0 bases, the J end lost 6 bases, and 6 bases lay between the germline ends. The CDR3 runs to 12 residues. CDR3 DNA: TGCGCCAGCAGCTTGGACAGGCATGGCTACACCTTC. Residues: CASSLDRHGYTF.

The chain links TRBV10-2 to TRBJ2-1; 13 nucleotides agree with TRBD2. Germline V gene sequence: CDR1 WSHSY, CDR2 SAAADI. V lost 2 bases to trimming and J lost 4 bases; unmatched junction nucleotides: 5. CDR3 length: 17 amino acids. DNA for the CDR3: TGCGCCAGCAGTGAGCCGGGACTAGCGGGAAAGTACAATGAGCAGTTCTTC. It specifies CASSEPGLAGKYNEQFF.

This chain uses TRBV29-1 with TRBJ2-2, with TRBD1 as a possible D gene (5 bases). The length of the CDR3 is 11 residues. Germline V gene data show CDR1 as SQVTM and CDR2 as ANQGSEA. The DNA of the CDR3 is TGCAGTGCTGGGGCTCTCGGGGAGCTGTTTTTT. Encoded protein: CSAGALGELFF.

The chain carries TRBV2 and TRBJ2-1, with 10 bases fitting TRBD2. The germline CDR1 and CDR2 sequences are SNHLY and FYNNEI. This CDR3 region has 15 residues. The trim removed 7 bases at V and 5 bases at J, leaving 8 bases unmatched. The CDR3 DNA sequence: TGTGCCAGCACGCCCTTAGCGGGAGGTCACAATGAGCAGTTCTTC. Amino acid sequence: CASTPLAGGHNEQFF.

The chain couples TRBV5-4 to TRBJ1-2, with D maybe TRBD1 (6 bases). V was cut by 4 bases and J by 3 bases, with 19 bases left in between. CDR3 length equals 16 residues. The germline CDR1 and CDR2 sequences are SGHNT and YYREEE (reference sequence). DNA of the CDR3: TGTGCCAGCAGCCCACCCAGGAGGGGGGGGGACTATGGCTACACCTTC. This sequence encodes CASSPPRRGGDYGYTF.

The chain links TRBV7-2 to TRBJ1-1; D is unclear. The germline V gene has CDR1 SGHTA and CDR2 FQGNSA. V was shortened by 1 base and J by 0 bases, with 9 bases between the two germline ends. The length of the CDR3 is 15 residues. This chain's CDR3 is CASSLVAGLNTEAFF. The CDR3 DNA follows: TGTGCCAGCAGCTTAGTGGCAGGACTGAACACTGAAGCTTTCTTT. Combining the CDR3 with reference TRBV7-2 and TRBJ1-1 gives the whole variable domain GAGVSQSPSNKVTEKGKDVELRCDPISGHTALYWYRQSLGQGLEFLIYFQGNSAPDKSGLPSDRFSAERTGGSVSTLTIQRTQQEDSAVYLCASSLVAGLNTEAFFGQGTRLTVV.

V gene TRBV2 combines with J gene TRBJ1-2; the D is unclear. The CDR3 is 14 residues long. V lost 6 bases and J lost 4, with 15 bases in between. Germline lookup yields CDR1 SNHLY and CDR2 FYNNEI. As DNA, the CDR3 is TGTGCCAGCAGCCCCACTACGACAAGCTATGGCTACACCTTC. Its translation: CASSPTTTSYGYTF.

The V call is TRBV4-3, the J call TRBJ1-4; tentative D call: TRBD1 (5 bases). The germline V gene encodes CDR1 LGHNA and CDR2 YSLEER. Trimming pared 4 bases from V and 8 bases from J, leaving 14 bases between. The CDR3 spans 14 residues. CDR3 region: CASSRVRGGEKLFF. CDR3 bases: TGCGCCAGCAGCCGAGTTCGGGGCGGCGAAAAACTGTTTTTT.